These T cell receptor beta chains were read from a single sample in a study of low-dose radiotherapy and immunotherapy resistance in tumors. TCRdb itself ran the reads through MiXCR, one entry per CDR3 protein. In the table there are 57,000 or so distinct CDR3 sequences, under 30% of which are singletons. Sequenced here: PBMCs, sampled before treatment. Receptors originate from a male donor with prostate cancer. CDR3s include the opening cysteine and the closing phenylalanine or tryptophan. D genes are given only for firm matches. Clone size appears in some rows only: once, few, many, or a class for an expanded clone.

D gene	clone size	V gene	J gene	CDR3 protein	CDR3 DNA
-	-	TRBV28	TRBJ2-5	CASSPQRTEGETQYF	TGTGCCAGCAGCCCTCAGAGGACAGAGGGAGAGACCCAGTACTTC
-	many	TRBV12-3/TRBV12-4	TRBJ2-2	CASSLMSGGTGELFF	TGTGCCAGCAGTTTAATGTCAGGAGGAACCGGGGAGCTGTTTTTT
-	many	TRBV29-1	TRBJ2-3	CSVVPFPLDTQYF	TGCAGCGTTGTACCTTTCCCCCTCGATACGCAGTATTTT
-	-	TRBV4-3	TRBJ2-3	CASSQEGTHTDTQYF	TGCGCCAGCAGCCAAGAAGGGACGCACACAGATACGCAGTATTTT
-	many	TRBV5-1	TRBJ1-1	CASYPGGGGSLAEAFF	TGCGCCAGTTACCCTGGCGGGGGCGGGAGTCTGGCTGAAGCTTTCTTT
-	few	TRBV5-1	TRBJ1-4	CASSLDGHPSIF	TGCGCCAGCAGCTTGGATGGGCACCCCTCGATTTTT
TRBD1	many	TRBV27	TRBJ2-1	CASSIQTGGFNEQFF	TGTGCCAGCAGCATCCAGACAGGGGGATTCAATGAGCAGTTCTTC
TRBD2	-	TRBV7-9	TRBJ2-3	CASSLDRGGSGTDTQYF	TGTGCCAGCAGCTTAGATCGGGGGGGCTCGGGCACAGATACGCAGTATTTT
TRBD1	-	TRBV5-6	TRBJ2-7	CASRTGTGVSYEQYF	TGTGCCAGCAGGACCGGGACAGGAGTCTCCTACGAGCAGTACTTC
-	many	TRBV11-2	TRBJ1-5	CASSPQGYNQPQHF	TGTGCCAGCAGCCCACAGGGATATAATCAGCCCCAGCATTTT
TRBD1	few	TRBV7-9	TRBJ1-4	CASSPGTGQKGKLFF	TGTGCCAGCAGCCCTGGGACAGGGCAGAAGGGAAAACTGTTTTTT
-	-	TRBV5-1	TRBJ2-2	CASSMGAGLNTGELFF	TGCGCCAGCAGCATGGGGGCAGGGCTGAACACTGGGGAGCTGTTTTTT
-	-	TRBV5-4	TRBJ2-3	CASSEGTLSTDTQYF	TGTGCCAGCTCCGAAGGGACACTTAGCACAGATACGCAGTATTTT
TRBD2	few	TRBV11-2	TRBJ2-7	CASTGTSATNSYEQYF	TGTGCCAGCACCGGGACTAGCGCGACCAATTCCTACGAGCAGTACTTC
-	-	TRBV20-1	TRBJ1-1	CSTRRGTEAFF	TGCAGTACCCGGCGTGGCACTGAAGCTTTCTTT
-	once	TRBV28	TRBJ2-3	CASNSRGWQGYTDTQYF	TGTGCCAGCAACTCCCGAGGGTGGCAGGGTTACACAGATACGCAGTATTTT
TRBD2	-	TRBV9	TRBJ2-7	CASSVSGTRSYEQYF	TGTGCCAGCAGCGTGTCCGGGACTAGGTCTTACGAGCAGTACTTC
-	many	TRBV21-1	TRBJ1-1	CASGNRGVNTEAFF	TGTGCCAGCGGTAACAGGGGAGTGAACACTGAAGCTTTCTTT
TRBD1	-	TRBV6-2/TRBV6-3	TRBJ2-1	CASSYNLEALRGQGVYNQQFF	TGTGCCAGCAGTTACAATCTGGAAGCCCTCCGGGGACAGGGGGTATACAATCAGCAGTTCTTC